These T cell receptor beta chains were read from a single sample in a study of blood T cell repertoires in COVID-19. TCRdb's table, derived via immunoSEQ multiplex PCR, lists solely in-frame clones and lacks some. The sample yields about 83,000 clones, around nine tenths seen once. The sample taken for sequencing was peripheral blood. The receptors come from a woman at least 80 years old with active or convalescent COVID-19. The CDR3 runs from the conserved cysteine through the conserved F or W. The D gene is left open where the match is weak. A row's size may be missing; if present it is once, few, many or a size class.

CDR3 protein | CDR3 DNA | V gene | CDR3 length | clone size | D gene | J gene
CASSWDSNTEAFF | TGTGCCAGCAGTTGGGACAGTAACACTGAAGCTTTCTTT | TRBV27 | 13 | - | TRBD1 | TRBJ1-1
CASSQDPNGYTF | TGCGCCAGCAGCCAAGACCCCAATGGCTACACCTTC | TRBV4-1 | 12 | - | - | TRBJ1-2
CASSPGRGGTGNTIYF | TGTGCCAGCAGCCCGGGAAGGGGAGGAACTGGAAACACCATATATTTT | TRBV9 | 16 | - | - | TRBJ1-3
CATLWRAHGYTF | TGTGCCACCCTTTGGAGGGCCCATGGCTACACCTTC | TRBV19 | 12 | - | - | TRBJ1-2
CASRSRSGYTF | TGTGCCAGCAGAAGTCGGAGCGGCTACACCTTC | TRBV27 | 11 | - | - | TRBJ1-2
CASSLPGQVYGYTF | TGTGCCAGCAGTCTACCGGGACAGGTTTATGGCTACACCTTC | TRBV28 | 14 | - | TRBD1 | TRBJ1-2
CASSQVLAGAAEAFF | TGCGCCAGCAGCCAAGTTTTAGCGGGCGCGGCTGAAGCTTTCTTT | TRBV4-1 | 15 | - | - | TRBJ1-1
CASSEAGDSPYEQYF | TGTGCCAGCAGTGAAGCCGGGGACAGTCCCTACGAGCAGTACTTC | TRBV6-1 | 15 | - | TRBD1 | TRBJ2-7
CASSLEGVGIYGYTF | TGTGCCAGCAGCTTGGAGGGGGTAGGAATATATGGCTACACCTTC | TRBV5-8 | 15 | - | - | TRBJ1-2
CASSLERSTDTQYF | TGCGCCAGCAGCTTGGAGAGGAGCACAGATACGCAGTATTTT | TRBV5-1 | 14 | - | - | TRBJ2-3
CATSRERGGSYEQYF | TGTGCCACCAGCAGGGAGCGGGGGGGCTCCTACGAGCAGTACTTC | TRBV15 | 15 | - | TRBD2 | TRBJ2-7
CASSHRQGWDTQYF | TGTGCCAGCAGCCATAGACAGGGTTGGGATACGCAGTATTTT | TRBV6-2/TRBV6-3 | 14 | - | TRBD1 | TRBJ2-3
CSVRQGASYNEQFF | TGCAGCGTTAGGCAGGGGGCATCCTACAATGAGCAGTTCTTC | TRBV29-1 | 14 | - | TRBD1 | TRBJ2-1
CASSLKTGYEQYF | TGTGCCAGCAGTTTAAAGACTGGTTACGAGCAGTACTTC | TRBV6-5 | 13 | - | - | TRBJ2-7
CASSLARGRYGYTF | TGTGCCAGCAGTTTGGCTAGGGGCCGTTATGGCTACACCTTC | TRBV27 | 14 | - | - | TRBJ1-2
CASSLRPSVYYEQYF | TGTGCCAGCAGTTTAAGGCCTAGCGTATACTACGAGCAGTACTTC | TRBV27 | 15 | - | - | TRBJ2-7
CASSQMELRNEQFF | TGTGCCAGCAGCCAGATGGAGCTTCGCAATGAGCAGTTCTTC | TRBV7-9 | 14 | - | - | TRBJ2-1
CASSISTGARSGNTIYF | TGTGCCAGTAGTATCTCGACAGGGGCCCGCTCTGGAAACACCATATATTTT | TRBV19 | 17 | - | TRBD1 | TRBJ1-3
CASSLGGDLRNQPQHF | TGTGCCAGCAGCTTGGGAGGGGACCTCCGCAATCAGCCCCAGCATTTT | TRBV7-2 | 16 | few | - | TRBJ1-5
CASSLGGNSPLHF | TGTGCCAGCAGTTTGGGAGGTAATTCACCCCTCCACTTT | TRBV27 | 13 | - | - | TRBJ1-6
CASSLARAGGERGTEAFF | TGTGCCAGCAGCTTAGCGCGGGCAGGGGGCGAACGGGGAACTGAAGCTTTCTTT | TRBV7-8 | 18 | - | TRBD1 | TRBJ1-1
CASSPTSRGGGYTF | TGTGCCAGCAGTCCCACCTCCCGGGGTGGGGGCTACACCTTC | TRBV6-5 | 14 | once | - | TRBJ1-2
CATSDFWDRVSQPQHF | TGTGCCACCAGTGATTTCTGGGACAGGGTTTCCCAGCCCCAGCATTTT | TRBV24-1 | 16 | few | TRBD1 | TRBJ1-5
CASSQASTGVNEKLFF | TGCGCCAGCAGCCAAGCATCGACAGGGGTTAATGAAAAACTGTTTTTT | TRBV4-1 | 16 | - | TRBD1 | TRBJ1-4
CASSHIFRARGSPLHF | TGCGCCAGCAGCCACATTTTCCGGGCCCGGGGATCACCCCTCCACTTT | TRBV4-1 | 16 | - | - | TRBJ1-6
CASNGGAQAYEQYF | TGCGCCAGTAACGGCGGGGCCCAGGCCTACGAGCAGTACTTC | TRBV5-1 | 14 | - | - | TRBJ2-7
CASSLGQGSSYEQYF | TGCGCCAGCAGCTTGGGTCAGGGGAGCTCCTACGAGCAGTACTTC | TRBV5-1 | 15 | - | - | TRBJ2-7
CASSATGGPNQPQHF | TGTGCCAGCAGCGCCACAGGGGGCCCTAATCAGCCCCAGCATTTT | TRBV5-6 | 15 | few | TRBD1 | TRBJ1-5
CAWSQTGNQPQHF | TGTGCCTGGAGTCAGACAGGCAATCAGCCCCAGCATTTT | TRBV30 | 13 | - | - | TRBJ1-5
CSASRGAAQETQYF | TGCAGTGCCAGTCGGGGGGCAGCACAAGAGACCCAGTACTTC | TRBV20-1 | 14 | - | - | TRBJ2-5
CASRHRSANSPLHF | TGTGCCAGCCGCCACAGGTCGGCGAATTCACCCCTCCACTTT | TRBV3-1/TRBV3-2 | 14 | few | - | TRBJ1-6
CASSEQEAFF | TGTGCCAGTAGTGAACAGGAAGCTTTCTTT | TRBV19 | 10 | - | - | TRBJ1-1
CASSGRLGTGTDTQYF | TGTGCCAGCAGCGGCCGCCTCGGGACAGGCACAGATACGCAGTATTTT | TRBV7-2 | 16 | - | TRBD1 | TRBJ2-3
CTSSQERGSGGTHTGELFF | TGCACCAGCAGCCAAGAGAGAGGGAGCGGGGGGACCCACACCGGGGAGCTGTTTTTT | TRBV1 | 19 | - | - | TRBJ2-2
CASSWSTSGGTDTQYF | TGTGCCAGCAGCTGGTCCACTAGCGGGGGCACAGATACGCAGTATTTT | TRBV5-5 | 16 | once | TRBD2 | TRBJ2-3
CSVGQINTGELFF | TGCAGCGTTGGGCAGATTAACACCGGGGAGCTGTTTTTT | TRBV29-1 | 13 | - | - | TRBJ2-2
CASSQGPGGFKNIQYF | TGCGCCAGCAGCCAAGGCCCCGGGGGATTCAAAAACATTCAGTACTTC | TRBV4-1 | 16 | - | - | TRBJ2-4
CASSGGVWTDTQYF | TGTGCCAGCAGCGGGGGAGTTTGGACAGATACGCAGTATTTT | TRBV9 | 14 | - | - | TRBJ2-3
CASSQITWLNTEAFF | TGCGCCAGCAGCCAAATAACGTGGCTGAACACTGAAGCTTTCTTT | TRBV4-1 | 15 | - | - | TRBJ1-1
CASSLRTSGGELFF | TGCGCCAGCAGCCTCCGGACTAGCGGGGGGGAGCTGTTTTTT | TRBV5-1 | 14 | - | TRBD2 | TRBJ2-2
CASSSGLAAGDTQYF | TGTGCCAGCAGCTCGGGACTAGCGGCGGGAGATACGCAGTATTTT | TRBV5-6 | 15 | - | TRBD2 | TRBJ2-3
CASSPGLTGELFF | TGCGCCAGCAGCCCAGGACTGACCGGGGAGCTGTTTTTT | TRBV4-3 | 13 | - | - | TRBJ2-2
CASSPPNQGVEKLFF | TGTGCCAGCTCACCACCGAATCAGGGTGTGGAAAAACTGTTTTTT | TRBV18 | 15 | few | - | TRBJ1-4
CASSTLGQGREHYGYTF | TGTGCCAGTAGTACCCTGGGACAGGGGCGCGAGCACTATGGCTACACCTTC | TRBV19 | 17 | - | TRBD1 | TRBJ1-2
CASSSAGSPPYEQYF | TGTGCCAGCAGCTCTGCGGGTAGCCCCCCATACGAGCAGTACTTC | TRBV7-2 | 15 | - | - | TRBJ2-7
CASSPGTALTIYF | TGTGCCAGTAGCCCCGGGACAGCCCTAACCATATATTTT | TRBV19 | 13 | - | TRBD1 | TRBJ1-3
CASSQVRAGEGETQYF | TGTGCCAGCAGCCAAGTACGGGCAGGGGAGGGAGAGACCCAGTACTTC | TRBV3-1/TRBV3-2 | 16 | - | - | TRBJ2-5
CASSPLGDSGYTF | TGTGCCAGCTCACCACTAGGGGACTCGGGCTACACCTTC | TRBV18 | 13 | few | - | TRBJ1-2
CASKRGLVSGNQPQHF | TGTGCCAGTAAGAGGGGGCTGGTGTCGGGCAATCAGCCCCAGCATTTT | TRBV19 | 16 | - | TRBD1 | TRBJ1-5
CASSLGTASGTEAFF | TGCGCCAGCAGCTTGGGGACAGCGTCGGGGACTGAAGCTTTCTTT | TRBV5-1 | 15 | - | - | TRBJ1-1
CASSQEGGPGRLGANEKLFF | TGCGCCAGCAGCCAAGAGGGTGGGCCAGGGAGGCTGGGAGCTAATGAAAAACTGTTTTTT | TRBV4-3 | 20 | - | - | TRBJ1-4
CASKGLKIKGTEAFF | TGTGCCAGCAAGGGACTGAAGATTAAAGGAACTGAAGCTTTCTTT | TRBV6-4 | 15 | - | - | TRBJ1-1
CASSLGSLAKNIQYF | TGCGCCAGCAGCTTGGGGTCACTAGCCAAAAACATTCAGTACTTC | TRBV5-1 | 15 | - | - | TRBJ2-4
CASGFSIQGSTEAFF | TGCGCCAGCGGATTTTCAATTCAGGGGAGTACTGAAGCTTTCTTT | TRBV5-1 | 15 | - | - | TRBJ1-1
CASSLSGQGQQPQHF | TGTGCCAGCAGTTTATCCGGGCAGGGGCAACAGCCCCAGCATTTT | TRBV28 | 15 | - | - | TRBJ1-5